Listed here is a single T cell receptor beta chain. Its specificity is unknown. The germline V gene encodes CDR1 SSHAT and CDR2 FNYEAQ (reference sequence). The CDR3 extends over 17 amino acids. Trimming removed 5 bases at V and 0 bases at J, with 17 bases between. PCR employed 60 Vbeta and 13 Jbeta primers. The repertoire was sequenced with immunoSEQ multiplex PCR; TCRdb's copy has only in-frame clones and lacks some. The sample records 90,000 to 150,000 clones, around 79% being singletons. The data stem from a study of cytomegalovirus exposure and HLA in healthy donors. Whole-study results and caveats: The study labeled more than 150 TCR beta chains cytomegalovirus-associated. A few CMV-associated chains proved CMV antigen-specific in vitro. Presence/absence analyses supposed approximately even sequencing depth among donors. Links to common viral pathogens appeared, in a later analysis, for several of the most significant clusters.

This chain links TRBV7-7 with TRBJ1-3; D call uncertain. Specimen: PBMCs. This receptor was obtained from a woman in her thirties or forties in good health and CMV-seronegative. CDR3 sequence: CASSPEPNRRSGNTIYF. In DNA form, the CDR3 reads TGTGCCAGCAGCCCGGAACCTAACAGACGCTCTGGAAACACCATATATTTT.